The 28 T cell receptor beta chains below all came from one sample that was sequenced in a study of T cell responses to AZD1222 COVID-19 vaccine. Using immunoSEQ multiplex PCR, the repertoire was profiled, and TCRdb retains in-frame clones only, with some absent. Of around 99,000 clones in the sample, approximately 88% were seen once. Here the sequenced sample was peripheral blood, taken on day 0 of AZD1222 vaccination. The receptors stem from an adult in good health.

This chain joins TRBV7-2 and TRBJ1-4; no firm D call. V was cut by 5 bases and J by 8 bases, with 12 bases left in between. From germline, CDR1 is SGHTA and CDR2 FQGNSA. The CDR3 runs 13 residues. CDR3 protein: CASSLNVEEKLFF. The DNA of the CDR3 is TGTGCCAGCAGCCTCAACGTCGAGGAAAAACTGTTTTTT.

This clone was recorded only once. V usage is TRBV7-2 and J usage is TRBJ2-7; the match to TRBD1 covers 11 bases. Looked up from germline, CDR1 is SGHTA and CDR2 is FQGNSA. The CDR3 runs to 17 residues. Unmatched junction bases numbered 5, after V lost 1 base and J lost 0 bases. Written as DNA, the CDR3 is TGTGCCAGCAGCTTAGGATTTGGGACAGGGGGCTCCTACGAGCAGTACTTC. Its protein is CASSLGFGTGGSYEQYF. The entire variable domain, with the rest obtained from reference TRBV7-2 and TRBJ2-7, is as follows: GAGVSQSPSNKVTEKGKDVELRCDPISGHTALYWYRQSLGQGLEFLIYFQGNSAPDKSGLPSDRFSAERTGGSVSTLTIQRTQQEDSAVYLCASSLGFGTGGSYEQYFGPGTRLTVT.

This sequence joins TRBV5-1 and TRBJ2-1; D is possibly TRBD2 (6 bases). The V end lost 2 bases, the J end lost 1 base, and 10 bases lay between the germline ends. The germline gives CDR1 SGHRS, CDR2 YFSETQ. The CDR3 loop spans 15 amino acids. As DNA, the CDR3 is TGCGCCAGCAGCTTTTTGCGGGGATCCTACAATGAGCAGTTCTTC. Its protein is CASSFLRGSYNEQFF.

CDR3 protein: CASSPGLAGATDTQYF. DNA of the CDR3: TGCGCCAGCAGCCCGGGACTAGCGGGAGCCACAGATACGCAGTATTTT. The chain links TRBV5-1 to TRBJ2-3; 14 positions agree with TRBD2. CDR1 is SGHRS and CDR2 is YFSETQ in the germline V gene. With V trimmed by 4 bases and J by 2 bases, 3 bases remained unmatched. This CDR3 contains 16 residues.

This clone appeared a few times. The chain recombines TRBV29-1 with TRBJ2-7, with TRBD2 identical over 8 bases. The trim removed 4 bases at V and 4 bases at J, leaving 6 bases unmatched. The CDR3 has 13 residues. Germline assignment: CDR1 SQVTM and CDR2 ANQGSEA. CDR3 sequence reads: CSVVPSGRYEQYF. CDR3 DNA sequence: TGCAGCGTTGTACCCAGCGGGAGATACGAGCAGTACTTC.

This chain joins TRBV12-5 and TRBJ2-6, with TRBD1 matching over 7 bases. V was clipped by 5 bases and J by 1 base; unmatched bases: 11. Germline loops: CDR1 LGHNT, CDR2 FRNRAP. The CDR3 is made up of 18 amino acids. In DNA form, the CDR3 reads TGTGCTAGTGGTCCGGGACAGACACCTACTTCTGGGGCCAACGTCCTGACTTTC. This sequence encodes CASGPGQTPTSGANVLTF.

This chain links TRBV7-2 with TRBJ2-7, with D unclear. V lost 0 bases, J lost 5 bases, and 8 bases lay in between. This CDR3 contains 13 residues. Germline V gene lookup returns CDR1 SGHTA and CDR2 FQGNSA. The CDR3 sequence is CASSLAVRNEQYF. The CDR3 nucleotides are TGTGCCAGCAGCTTAGCGGTCCGGAACGAGCAGTACTTC.

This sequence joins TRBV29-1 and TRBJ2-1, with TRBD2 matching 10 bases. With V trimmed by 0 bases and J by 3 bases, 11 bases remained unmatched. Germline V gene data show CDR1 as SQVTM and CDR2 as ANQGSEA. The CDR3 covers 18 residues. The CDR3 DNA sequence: TGCAGCGTTGAAGATAGGGGGTCGGCTAGCGGGAGCTACAATGAGCAGTTCTTC. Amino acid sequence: CSVEDRGSASGSYNEQFF.

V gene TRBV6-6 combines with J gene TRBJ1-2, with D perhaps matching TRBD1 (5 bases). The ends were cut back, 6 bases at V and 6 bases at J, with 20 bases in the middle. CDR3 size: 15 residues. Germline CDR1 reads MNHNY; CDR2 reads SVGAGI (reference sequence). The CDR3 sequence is CASSYRQSGIHGYTF. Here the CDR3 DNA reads TGTGCCAGCAGCTATCGACAGTCGGGGATTCATGGCTACACCTTC.

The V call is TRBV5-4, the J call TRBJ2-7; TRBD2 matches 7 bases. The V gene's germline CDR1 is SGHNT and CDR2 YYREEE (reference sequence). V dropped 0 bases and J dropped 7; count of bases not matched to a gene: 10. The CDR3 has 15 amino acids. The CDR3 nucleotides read TGTGCCAGCAGCTTGGGTGGAGGAACCGGGAGGGAGCAGTACTTC. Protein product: CASSLGGGTGREQYF.

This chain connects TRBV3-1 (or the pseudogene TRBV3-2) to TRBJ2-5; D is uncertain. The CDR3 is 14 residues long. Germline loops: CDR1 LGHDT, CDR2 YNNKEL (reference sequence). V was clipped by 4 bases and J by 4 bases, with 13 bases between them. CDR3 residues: CASSPPTSRETQYF. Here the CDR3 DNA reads TGTGCCAGCAGCCCCCCGACCAGCAGAGAGACCCAGTACTTC.

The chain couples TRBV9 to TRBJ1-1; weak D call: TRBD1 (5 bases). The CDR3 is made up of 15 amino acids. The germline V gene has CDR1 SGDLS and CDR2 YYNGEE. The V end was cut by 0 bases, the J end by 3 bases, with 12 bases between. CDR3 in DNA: TGTGCCAGCAGCGTAGCGGGGCGGGGGGACACTGAAGCTTTCTTT. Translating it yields CASSVAGRGDTEAFF.

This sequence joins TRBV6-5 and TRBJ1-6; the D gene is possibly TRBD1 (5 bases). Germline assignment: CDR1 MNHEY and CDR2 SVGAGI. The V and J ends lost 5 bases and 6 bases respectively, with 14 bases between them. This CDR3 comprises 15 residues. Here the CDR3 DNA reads TGTGCCAGCAGTACGCTCAGGGCTGTTAATTCACCCCTCCACTTT. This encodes CASSTLRAVNSPLHF.

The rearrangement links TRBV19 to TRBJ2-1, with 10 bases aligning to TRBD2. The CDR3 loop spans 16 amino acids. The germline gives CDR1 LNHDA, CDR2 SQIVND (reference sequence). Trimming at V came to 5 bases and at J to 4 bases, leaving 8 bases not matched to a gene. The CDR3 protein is CASSAPEAGGYNEQFF. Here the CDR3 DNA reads TGTGCCAGTAGTGCCCCCGAAGCGGGAGGGTACAATGAGCAGTTCTTC.

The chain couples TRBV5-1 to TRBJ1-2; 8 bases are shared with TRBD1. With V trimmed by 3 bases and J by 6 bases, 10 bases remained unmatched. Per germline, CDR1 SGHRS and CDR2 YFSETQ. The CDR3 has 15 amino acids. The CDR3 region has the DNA TGCGCCAGCAGCTCCAACCAGGGGGCGCGGGATGGCTACACCTTC. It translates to CASSSNQGARDGYTF.

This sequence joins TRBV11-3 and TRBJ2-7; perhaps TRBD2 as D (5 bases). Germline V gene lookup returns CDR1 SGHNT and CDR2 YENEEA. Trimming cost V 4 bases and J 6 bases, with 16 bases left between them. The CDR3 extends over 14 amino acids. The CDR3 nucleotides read TGTGCCAGCAGCTCCCCACCGAGGGCGGCCGAGCAGTACTTC. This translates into CASSSPPRAAEQYF.

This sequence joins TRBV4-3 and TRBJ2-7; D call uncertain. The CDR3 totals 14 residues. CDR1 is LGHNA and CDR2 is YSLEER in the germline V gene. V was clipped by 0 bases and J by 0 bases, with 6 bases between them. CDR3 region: CASSQDHSSYEQYF. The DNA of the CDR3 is TGCGCCAGCAGCCAAGATCACAGCTCCTACGAGCAGTACTTC.

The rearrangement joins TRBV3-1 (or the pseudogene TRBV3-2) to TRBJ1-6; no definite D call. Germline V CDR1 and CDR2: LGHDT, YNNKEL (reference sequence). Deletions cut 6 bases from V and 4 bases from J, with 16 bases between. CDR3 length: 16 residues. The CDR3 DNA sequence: TGTGCCAGCAGTCTGGGCTACGGGTCTTATAATTCACCCCTCCACTTT. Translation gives CASSLGYGSYNSPLHF.

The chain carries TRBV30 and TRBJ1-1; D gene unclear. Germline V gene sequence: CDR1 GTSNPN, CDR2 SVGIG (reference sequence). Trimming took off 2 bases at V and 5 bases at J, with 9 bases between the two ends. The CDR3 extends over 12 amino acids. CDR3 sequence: CAWSKRWTEAFF. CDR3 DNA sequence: TGTGCCTGGAGTAAACGGTGGACTGAAGCTTTCTTT.

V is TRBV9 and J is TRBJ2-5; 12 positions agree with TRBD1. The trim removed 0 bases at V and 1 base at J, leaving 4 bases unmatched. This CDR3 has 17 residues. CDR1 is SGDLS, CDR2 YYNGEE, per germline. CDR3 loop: CASSVGLGQGAQETQYF. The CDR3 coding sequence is TGTGCCAGCAGCGTAGGGCTGGGACAGGGGGCCCAAGAGACCCAGTACTTC.

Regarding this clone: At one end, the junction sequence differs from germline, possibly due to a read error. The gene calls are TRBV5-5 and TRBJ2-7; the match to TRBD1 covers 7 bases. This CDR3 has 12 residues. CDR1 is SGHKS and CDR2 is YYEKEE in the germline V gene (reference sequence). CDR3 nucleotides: TGTGCCAGCAGCCCCCGTTCCGGGACAGAGACCTTC. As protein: CASSPRSGTETF.

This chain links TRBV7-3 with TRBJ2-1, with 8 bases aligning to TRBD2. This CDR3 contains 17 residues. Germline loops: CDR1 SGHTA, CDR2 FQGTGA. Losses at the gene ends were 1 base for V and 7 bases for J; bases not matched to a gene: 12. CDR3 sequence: CASSLNVGLAGGNEQFF. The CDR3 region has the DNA TGTGCCAGCAGCTTAAATGTCGGACTAGCCGGTGGGAATGAGCAGTTCTTC.

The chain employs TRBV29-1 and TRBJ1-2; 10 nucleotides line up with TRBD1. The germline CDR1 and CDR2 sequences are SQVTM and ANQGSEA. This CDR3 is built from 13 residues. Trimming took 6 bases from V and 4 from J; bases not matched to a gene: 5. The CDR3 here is CSVPGQGLYGYTF. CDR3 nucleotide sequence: TGCAGCGTGCCGGGACAGGGGCTCTATGGCTACACCTTC.

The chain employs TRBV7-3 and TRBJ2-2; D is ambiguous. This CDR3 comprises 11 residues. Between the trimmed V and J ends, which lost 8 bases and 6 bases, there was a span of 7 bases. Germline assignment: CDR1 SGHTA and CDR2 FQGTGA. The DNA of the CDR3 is TGTGCCAGCGGGGTCCCCGGGGAGCTGTTTTTT. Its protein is CASGVPGELFF. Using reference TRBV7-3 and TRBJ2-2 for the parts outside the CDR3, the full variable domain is GAGVSQTPSNKVTEKGKYVELRCDPISGHTALYWYRQSLGQGPEFLIYFQGTGAADDSGLPNDRFFAVRPEGSVSTLKIQRTERGDSAVYLCASGVPGELFFGEGSRLTVL.

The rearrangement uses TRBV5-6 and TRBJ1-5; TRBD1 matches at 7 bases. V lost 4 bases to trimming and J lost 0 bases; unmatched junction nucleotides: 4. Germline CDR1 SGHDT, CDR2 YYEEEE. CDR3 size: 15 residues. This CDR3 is CASSRTGYSNQPQHF. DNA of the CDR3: TGTGCCAGCAGCCGGACAGGCTATAGCAATCAGCCCCAGCATTTT.

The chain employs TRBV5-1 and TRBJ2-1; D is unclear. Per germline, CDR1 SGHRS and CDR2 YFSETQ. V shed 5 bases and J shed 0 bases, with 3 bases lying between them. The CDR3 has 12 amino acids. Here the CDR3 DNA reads TGCGCCAGCAGTCCCTCCTACAATGAGCAGTTCTTC. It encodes CASSPSYNEQFF.

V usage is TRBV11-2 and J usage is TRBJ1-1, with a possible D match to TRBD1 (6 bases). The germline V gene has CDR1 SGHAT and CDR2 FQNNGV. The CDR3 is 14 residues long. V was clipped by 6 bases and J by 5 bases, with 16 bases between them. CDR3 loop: CASRSTGRGTEAFF. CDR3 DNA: TGTGCCAGCAGATCTACAGGGCGGGGAACTGAAGCTTTCTTT.

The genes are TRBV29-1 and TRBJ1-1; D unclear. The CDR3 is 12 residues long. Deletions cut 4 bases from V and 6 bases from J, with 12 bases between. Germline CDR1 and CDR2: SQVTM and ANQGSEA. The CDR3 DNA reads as TGCAGCGTTGTCCCCCCGGGCCCTGAAGCTTTCTTT. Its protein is CSVVPPGPEAFF.